This is a list of T cell receptor beta chains from one sample in a study of blood T cell repertoires in COVID-19. Assay: immunoSEQ multiplex PCR; the TCRdb copy retains only in-frame clones and omits some. The sample consists of over 70,000 clones, 65% to 80% of them appearing once. Material: peripheral blood. The receptors shown here come from a human donor in a cohort sampled during active COVID-19. Both conserved end residues are part of each CDR3.

v_call | cdr3_length | cdr3_aa
TRBV3-1/TRBV3-2 | 15 | CASSQDPISSYEQYF
TRBV27 | 14 | CASSLSRQGYEQYF
TRBV4-3 | 13 | CASSQTRGSPLHF
TRBV28 | 13 | CASSAGGTETQYF
TRBV28 | 13 | CASTLRGSGEQYF
TRBV30 | 15 | CAWCRQGGTGNTIYF
TRBV5-5 | 14 | CASSYTGGYYGYTF
TRBV28 | 16 | CASSPDRVGQGDTQYF
TRBV5-6 | 16 | CASSRQGRARNSPLHF
TRBV7-3 | 14 | CASSPGLAGETQYF
TRBV9 | 13 | CASSFEDNTEAFF
TRBV14 | 18 | CASSPYLLLADFHNEQFF
TRBV2 | 15 | CASSEAETGFGKLFF
TRBV11-1 | 16 | CASSPAVVSGANVLTF
TRBV5-1 | 16 | CASSILTSGIQETQYF
TRBV7-8 | 13 | CASSLTRPSEQFF
TRBV28 | 16 | CASSGTTSGSHNEQFF
TRBV5-1 | 14 | CASSFAGGGETQYF
TRBV28 | 14 | CASSSGRFSGEQFF
TRBV19 | 15 | CASNPGGMRGTEAFF
TRBV9 | 13 | CASSLTGTDTQYF
TRBV27 | 14 | CASSPRTSADTQYF
TRBV5-4 | 13 | CASSATPGETQYF
TRBV4-1 | 16 | CASSQALAGPLHEQYF
TRBV30 | 14 | CAWSPRQGTYEQYF
TRBV7-2 | 17 | CASSYRTSGSLYNEQFF
TRBV30 | 13 | CAWSSPVTYEQYF
TRBV27 | 17 | CASSTGQGVGAKNIQYF
TRBV2 | 15 | CASSEAGGTNEKLFF
TRBV28 | 14 | CASSPRTILGEQYF